Sequencing of this TCR beta chain was carried out in a study of shared clonotypes between healthy human individuals. Study overall: Serving as donors were two women and a few men, whose ages spanned 18 to 49.

Between the trimmed V and J ends, which lost 4 bases and 4 bases, there was a span of 7 bases. This CDR3 region has 13 residues. Per the germline V gene, CDR1 is MRHNA and CDR2 is SNTAGT. TCRdb's copy holds only in-frame clones and misses some; the assay was immunoSEQ multiplex PCR. This table has some 100,000 clones, 68% appearing once. This clonotype originated in a woman in her twenties or thirties in good health. The chain employs TRBV6-4 and TRBJ1-4; no firm D call. Input material: memory CD8+ T cells sorted from blood. Subset noted: CD45RO+ cells pooled with CCR7-negative TemRA cells. The CDR3: CASSVSDNEKLFF. Written as DNA, the CDR3 is TGTGCCAGCAGTGTTTCCGATAATGAAAAACTGTTTTTT.